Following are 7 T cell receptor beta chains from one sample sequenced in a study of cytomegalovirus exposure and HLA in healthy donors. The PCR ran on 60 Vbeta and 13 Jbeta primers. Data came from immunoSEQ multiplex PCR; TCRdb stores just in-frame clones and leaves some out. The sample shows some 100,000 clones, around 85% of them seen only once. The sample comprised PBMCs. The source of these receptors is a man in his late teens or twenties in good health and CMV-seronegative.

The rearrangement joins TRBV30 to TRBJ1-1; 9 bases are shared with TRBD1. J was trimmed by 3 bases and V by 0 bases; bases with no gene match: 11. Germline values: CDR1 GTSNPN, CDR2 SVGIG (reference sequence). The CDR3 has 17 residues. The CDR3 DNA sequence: TGTGCCTGGAGTGTAATAAGTGGTGACAGGGGGGACACTGAAGCTTTCTTT. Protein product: CAWSVISGDRGDTEAFF.

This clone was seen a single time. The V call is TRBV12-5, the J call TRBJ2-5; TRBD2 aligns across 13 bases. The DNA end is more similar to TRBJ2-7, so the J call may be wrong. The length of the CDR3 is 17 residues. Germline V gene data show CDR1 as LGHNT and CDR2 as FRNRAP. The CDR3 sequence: CASGYGLAGAADYEQYF. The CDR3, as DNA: TGTGCTAGTGGCTATGGACTAGCGGGAGCGGCGGACTACGAGCAGTACTTC.

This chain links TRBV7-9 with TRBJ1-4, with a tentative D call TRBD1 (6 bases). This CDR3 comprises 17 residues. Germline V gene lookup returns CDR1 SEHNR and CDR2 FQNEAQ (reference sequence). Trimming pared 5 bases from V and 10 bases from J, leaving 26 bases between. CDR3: CASSPNSGGQHGGKLFF. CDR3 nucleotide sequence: TGTGCCAGCAGCCCGAACAGTGGGGGACAACACGGTGGAAAACTGTTTTTT.

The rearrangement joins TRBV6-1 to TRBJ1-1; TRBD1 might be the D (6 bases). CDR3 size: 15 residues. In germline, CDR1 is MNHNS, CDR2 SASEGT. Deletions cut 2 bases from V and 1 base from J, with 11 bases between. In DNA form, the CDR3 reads TGTGCCAGCAGTGAATTTCACAGGGAGAACACTGAAGCTTTCTTT. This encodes CASSEFHRENTEAFF.

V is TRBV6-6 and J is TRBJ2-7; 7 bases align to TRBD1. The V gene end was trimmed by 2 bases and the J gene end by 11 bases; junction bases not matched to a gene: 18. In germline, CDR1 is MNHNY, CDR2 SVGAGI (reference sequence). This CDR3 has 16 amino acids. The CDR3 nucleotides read TGTGCCAGCAGTTACAGGGAACGGGTAGGGGGCCCGAAGGAGTACTTC. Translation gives CASSYRERVGGPKEYF.

This chain's CDR3 is CASSLAATNTGELFF. The CDR3 nucleotides read TGCGCCAGCAGCTTGGCAGCGACCAACACCGGGGAGCTGTTTTTT. The chain carries TRBV5-1 and TRBJ2-2; D gene unclear. CDR1 is SGHRS and CDR2 is YFSETQ in the germline V gene. This CDR3 spans 15 amino acids. V dropped 0 bases and J dropped 2 bases, with 8 bases sitting between them.

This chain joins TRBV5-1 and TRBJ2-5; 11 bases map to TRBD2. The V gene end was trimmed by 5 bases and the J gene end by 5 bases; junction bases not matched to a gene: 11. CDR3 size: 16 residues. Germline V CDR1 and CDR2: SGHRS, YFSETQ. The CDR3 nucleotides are TGCGCCAGCAGACTAGCGGGAGAGGTTTCGTTTGAGACCCAGTACTTC. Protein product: CASRLAGEVSFETQYF.